This TCR beta chain was recovered during a study of OX40 agonist ivuxolimab in advanced cancers. The wider study: Mean age about 60 years, range about 23 to 85; approximately 80% male. Study results and limitations: Relatively little clonal expansion, among the lowest observed, appeared in partial responders at 0.1-3.0 mg/kg. CD8+ T cells averaged more expanded clones than CD4+.

Points on this clone: Its antigen remains unknown.

Assay: immunoSEQ multiplex PCR; the TCRdb copy retains only in-frame clones and omits some. This table holds 91,000 or so clones, roughly 94% found once. It was autoimmune disease history or systemic immunosuppression that excluded patients. Germline CDR1 reads LNHDA; CDR2 reads SQIVND (reference sequence). CDR3 length: 19 amino acids. Trimming cost V 5 bases and J 4 bases; bases outside gene matches: 14. Source: CD4+ or CD8+ T cells sorted from blood, taken in a trial of the OX40 agonist ivuxolimab. The chain carries TRBV19 and TRBJ2-2; TRBD2 agrees at 12 bases. The receptor was derived from an adult with an advanced solid tumor such as melanoma, head and neck, liver or kidney cancer. The CDR3 nucleotides are TGTGCCAGTAGTTTTCCCGGGCTAGCGGGGGGGCTGGGCACCGGGGAGCTGTTTTTT. The encoded protein is CASSFPGLAGGLGTGELFF.